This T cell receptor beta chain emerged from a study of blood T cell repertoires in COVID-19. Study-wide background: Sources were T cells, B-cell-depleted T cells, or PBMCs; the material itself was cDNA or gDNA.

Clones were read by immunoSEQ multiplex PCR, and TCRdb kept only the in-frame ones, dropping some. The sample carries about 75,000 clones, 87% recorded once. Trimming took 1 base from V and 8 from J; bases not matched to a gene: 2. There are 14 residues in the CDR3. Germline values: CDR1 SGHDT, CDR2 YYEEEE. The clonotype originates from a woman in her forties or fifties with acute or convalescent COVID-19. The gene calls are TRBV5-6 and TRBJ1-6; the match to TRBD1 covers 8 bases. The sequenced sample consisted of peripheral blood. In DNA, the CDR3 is TGTGCCAGCAGCTTGAACAGGGGGGATTCACCCCTCCACTTT. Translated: CASSLNRGDSPLHF.